These 5 T cell receptor beta chains share one sample of origin, sequenced in a study of blood T cell repertoires in COVID-19. Using immunoSEQ multiplex PCR, the repertoire was profiled, and TCRdb retains in-frame clones only, with some absent. The table lists 250,000 to 300,000 clones, approximately 90% of them singletons. Sequenced material: peripheral blood. The receptors shown here come from a man younger than 35 with active or convalescent COVID-19.

The chain couples TRBV5-1 to TRBJ1-2, with 7 nucleotides matching TRBD1. With 1 base clipped from V and 8 bases from J, the junction kept 5 bases outside the gene matches. The CDR3 contains 13 residues. From germline, CDR1 is SGHRS and CDR2 YFSETQ. The chain's CDR3 is CASSLTGDGGYTF. The CDR3 DNA follows: TGCGCCAGCAGCTTGACAGGGGACGGGGGCTACACCTTC.

The chain carries TRBV28 and TRBJ1-2, with D possibly TRBD1 on 6 matching bases. This CDR3 is built from 13 residues. Per the germline V gene, CDR1 is MDHEN and CDR2 is SYDVKM. Trimming cost V 8 bases and J 5 bases, with 15 bases left between them. The CDR3 coding sequence is TGTGCCAGCCGGACAGCCGCGATTTATGGCTACACCTTC. Its protein product is CASRTAAIYGYTF.

The chain combines TRBV11-1 with TRBJ2-7, with a possible D match to TRBD1 (6 bases). The CDR3 covers 14 residues. V lost 0 bases to trimming and J lost 3 bases, with 9 bases between them. Germline V gene lookup returns CDR1 SGHAT and CDR2 FQDESV (reference sequence). CDR3 DNA sequence: TGTGCCAGCAGCTTAGCGGGGACAATCTACGAGCAGTACTTC. This codes for CASSLAGTIYEQYF. Looking up the rest from reference TRBV11-1 and TRBJ2-7 gives the full variable domain: EAEVAQSPRYKITEKSQAVAFWCDPISGHATLYWYRQILGQGPELLVQFQDESVVDDSQLPKDRFSAERLKGVDSTLKIQPAELGDSAMYLCASSLAGTIYEQYFGPGTRLTVT.

The J gene is TRBJ2-7, the V gene TRBV14, with TRBD2 matching 8 bases. Looked up from germline, CDR1 is SGHDN and CDR2 is FVKESK. Unmatched junction bases numbered 6, after V lost 4 bases and J lost 4 bases. This CDR3 is built from 14 residues. This chain's CDR3 is CASSPGGIGYEQYF. The CDR3 DNA reads TGTGCCAGCAGCCCGGGGGGGATTGGGTACGAGCAGTACTTC.

The rearrangement joins TRBV6-6 to TRBJ2-7, with TRBD2 as a possible D gene (6 bases). The CDR3 totals 12 residues. V shed 6 bases and J shed 4 bases, with 10 bases lying between them. Germline-derived CDR1 and CDR2 are MNHNY and SVGAGI (reference sequence). CDR3 loop: CASRGGGYEQYF. Here the CDR3 DNA reads TGTGCCAGCAGGGGCGGAGGGTACGAGCAGTACTTC.